The source of this TCR beta chain is a study of cytomegalovirus exposure and HLA in healthy donors. Unmatched junction bases numbered 8, after V lost 4 bases and J lost 6 bases. The CDR3 contains 16 residues. Germline V gives CDR1 LGHNA, CDR2 YSLEER. Researchers ran the PCR with 60 Vbeta and 13 Jbeta primers. In the authors' methods: Later work found around 85 million unique TCR beta chains, with approximately 12 million shared. The data were produced by immunoSEQ multiplex PCR, yet TCRdb's version contains in-frame clones alone and is incomplete. V and J calls and clone size are those listed in that table; D and trimming were worked out from the DNA. The sample table sets out around 50,000 clones. Regarding donors, all were healthy bone marrow donors.

This sequence was found in a woman aged 40-49 years in good health and CMV-seronegative. The sample taken for sequencing was PBMCs. The rearrangement links TRBV4-3 to TRBJ2-1, with 11 bases fitting TRBD2. This chain's CDR3 is CASSPVTSGSGNEQFF. CDR3 nucleotide sequence: TGCGCCAGCAGCCCGGTAACTAGCGGGAGCGGCAATGAGCAGTTCTTC.